This TCR beta chain came from a study of spatial heterogeneity in lung cancer. Concerning this clonotype itself: Its cognate antigen is unknown.

Study-level results: The study found that expanded intratumoral alpha and beta TCR counts tracked tumor mutation counts.

CDR3 length: 16 residues. V dropped 1 base and J dropped 0 bases, with 13 bases sitting between them. Germline lookup yields CDR1 KGHSH and CDR2 LQKENI. Time point indicated: sample taken at primary tumor resection. TCRdb re-analysed the 5' RACE reads in MiXCR, keeping a single row per CDR3 protein. The sample records 6,000 to 8,500 distinct CDR3 sequences, about 3.3% being singletons. This TCR was recovered from a male donor with early-stage non-small cell lung cancer. The chain combines TRBV18 with TRBJ2-7; a weak D match, TRBD1 (5 bases). The source was lung tumor tissue, collected at surgery. CDR3 in amino acids: CASSPLQGLSSYEQYF. DNA for the CDR3: TGTGCCAGCTCACCACTCCAGGGCCTAAGCTCCTACGAGCAGTACTTC.